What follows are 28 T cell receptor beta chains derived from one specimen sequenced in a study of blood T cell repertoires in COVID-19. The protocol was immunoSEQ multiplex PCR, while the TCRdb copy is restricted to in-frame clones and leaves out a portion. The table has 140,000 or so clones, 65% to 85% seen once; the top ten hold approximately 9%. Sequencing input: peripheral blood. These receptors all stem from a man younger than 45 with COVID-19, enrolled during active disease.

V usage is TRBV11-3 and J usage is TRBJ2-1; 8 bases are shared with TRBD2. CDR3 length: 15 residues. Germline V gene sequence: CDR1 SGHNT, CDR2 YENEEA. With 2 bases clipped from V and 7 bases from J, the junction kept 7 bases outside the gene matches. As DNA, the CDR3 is TGTGCCAGCAGCTTATGGAGCGGGAGTGGGAATGAGCAGTTCTTC. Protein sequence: CASSLWSGSGNEQFF.

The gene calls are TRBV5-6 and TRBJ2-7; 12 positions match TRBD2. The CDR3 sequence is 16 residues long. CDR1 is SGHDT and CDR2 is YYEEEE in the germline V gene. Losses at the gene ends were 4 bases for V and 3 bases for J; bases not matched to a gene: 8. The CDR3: CASSMTSGRWVYEQYF. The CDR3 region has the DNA TGTGCCAGCAGCATGACTAGCGGGAGATGGGTCTACGAGCAGTACTTC.

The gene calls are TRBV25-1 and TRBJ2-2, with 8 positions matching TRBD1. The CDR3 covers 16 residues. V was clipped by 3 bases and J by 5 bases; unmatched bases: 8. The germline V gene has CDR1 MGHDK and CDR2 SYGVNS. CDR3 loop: CASSDWEQGETGELFF. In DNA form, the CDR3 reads TGTGCCAGCAGTGATTGGGAACAGGGGGAAACCGGGGAGCTGTTTTTT.

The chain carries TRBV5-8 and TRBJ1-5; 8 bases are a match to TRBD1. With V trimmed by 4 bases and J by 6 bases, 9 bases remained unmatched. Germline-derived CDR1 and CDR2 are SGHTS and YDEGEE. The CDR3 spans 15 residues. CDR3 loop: CASSPGQGNVQPQHF. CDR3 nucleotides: TGTGCCAGCAGCCCAGGACAGGGTAACGTTCAGCCCCAGCATTTT. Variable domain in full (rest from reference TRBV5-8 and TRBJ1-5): EAGVTQSPTHLIKTRGQQATLRCSPISGHTSVYWYQQALGLGLQFLLWYDEGEERNRGNFPPRFSGRQFPNYSSELNVNALELEDSALYLCASSPGQGNVQPQHFGDGTRLSIL.

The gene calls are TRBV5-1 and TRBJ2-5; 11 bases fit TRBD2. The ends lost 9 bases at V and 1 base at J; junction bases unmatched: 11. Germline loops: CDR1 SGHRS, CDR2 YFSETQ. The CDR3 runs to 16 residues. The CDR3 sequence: CATHTLAGGLQETQYF. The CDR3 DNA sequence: TGCGCCACCCACACCTTAGCGGGAGGGCTCCAAGAGACCCAGTACTTC.

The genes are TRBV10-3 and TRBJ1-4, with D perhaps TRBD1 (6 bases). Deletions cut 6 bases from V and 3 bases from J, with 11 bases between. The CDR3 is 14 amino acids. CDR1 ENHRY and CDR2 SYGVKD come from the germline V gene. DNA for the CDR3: TGTGCCATCAGCCGGGACATGTCTAATGAAAAACTGTTTTTT. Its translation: CAISRDMSNEKLFF.

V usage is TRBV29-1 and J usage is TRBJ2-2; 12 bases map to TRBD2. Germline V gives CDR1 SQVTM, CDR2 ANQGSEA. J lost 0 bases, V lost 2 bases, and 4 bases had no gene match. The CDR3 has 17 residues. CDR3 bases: TGCAGCGTTGAAATGGGACTAGCGGGTGCGAACACCGGGGAGCTGTTTTTT. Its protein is CSVEMGLAGANTGELFF.

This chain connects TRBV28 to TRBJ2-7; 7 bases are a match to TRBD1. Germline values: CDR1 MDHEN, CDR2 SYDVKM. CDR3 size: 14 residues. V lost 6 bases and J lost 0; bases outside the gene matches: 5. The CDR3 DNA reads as TGTGCCAGCAGCGAGACAGGGAGCTCCTACGAGCAGTACTTC. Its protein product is CASSETGSSYEQYF.

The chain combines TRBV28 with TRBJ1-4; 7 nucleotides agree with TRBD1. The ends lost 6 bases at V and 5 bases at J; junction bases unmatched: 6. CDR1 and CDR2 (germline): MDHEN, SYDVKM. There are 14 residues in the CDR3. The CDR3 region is CASSTGTVNEKLFF. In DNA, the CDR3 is TGTGCCAGCAGCACCGGGACAGTGAATGAAAAACTGTTTTTT.

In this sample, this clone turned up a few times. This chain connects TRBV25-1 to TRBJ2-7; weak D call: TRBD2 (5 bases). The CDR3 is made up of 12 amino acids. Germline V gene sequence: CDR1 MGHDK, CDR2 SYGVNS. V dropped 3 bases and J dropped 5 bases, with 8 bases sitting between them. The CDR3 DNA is TGTGCCAGCAGTGATTCCGGGGACGAGCAGTACTTC. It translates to CASSDSGDEQYF.

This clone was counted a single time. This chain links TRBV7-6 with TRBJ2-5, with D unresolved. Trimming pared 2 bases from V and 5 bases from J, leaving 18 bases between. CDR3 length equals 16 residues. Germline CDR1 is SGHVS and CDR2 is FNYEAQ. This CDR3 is CASSLSRLNIYETQYF. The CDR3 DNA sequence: TGTGCCAGCAGCTTAAGCAGACTCAATATTTATGAGACCCAGTACTTC.

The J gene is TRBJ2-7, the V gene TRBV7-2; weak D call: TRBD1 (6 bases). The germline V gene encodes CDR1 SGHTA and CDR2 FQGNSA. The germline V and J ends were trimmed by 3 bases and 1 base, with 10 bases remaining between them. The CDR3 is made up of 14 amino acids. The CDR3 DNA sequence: TGTGCCAGCAGCTTTCAGGGGAGATCCTACGAGCAGTACTTC. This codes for CASSFQGRSYEQYF.

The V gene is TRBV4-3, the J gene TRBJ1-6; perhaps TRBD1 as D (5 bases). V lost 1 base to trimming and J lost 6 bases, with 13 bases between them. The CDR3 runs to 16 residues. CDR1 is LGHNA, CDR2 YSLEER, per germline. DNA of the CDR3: TGCGCCAGCAGCCAAGGAATGACAGCTACTAATTCACCCCTCCACTTT. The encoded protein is CASSQGMTATNSPLHF.

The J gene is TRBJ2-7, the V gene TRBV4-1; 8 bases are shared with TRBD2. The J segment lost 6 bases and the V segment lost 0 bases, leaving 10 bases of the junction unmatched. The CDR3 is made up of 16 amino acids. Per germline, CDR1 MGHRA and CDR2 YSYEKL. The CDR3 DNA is TGCGCCAGCAGCCAAGAGCTGGCGGGAGGTGTCAGCGAGCAGTACTTC. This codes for CASSQELAGGVSEQYF.

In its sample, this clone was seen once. As DNA, the CDR3 is TGTGCCAGCAGCCAGACGGAAGCGGTCTTTAGGGATACGCAGTATTTT. Residues: CASSQTEAVFRDTQYF. The chain has TRBV4-2 and TRBJ2-3; D is perhaps TRBD2 (5 bases). CDR3 length: 16 residues. Trimming pared 3 bases from V and 6 bases from J, leaving 19 bases between. Germline loops: CDR1 LGHNA, CDR2 YNFKEQ.

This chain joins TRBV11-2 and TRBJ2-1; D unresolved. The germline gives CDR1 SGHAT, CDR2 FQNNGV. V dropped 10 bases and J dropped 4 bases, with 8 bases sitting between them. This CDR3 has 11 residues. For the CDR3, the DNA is TGTGCCACAAAGGAGTACAATGAGCAGTTCTTC. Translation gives CATKEYNEQFF.

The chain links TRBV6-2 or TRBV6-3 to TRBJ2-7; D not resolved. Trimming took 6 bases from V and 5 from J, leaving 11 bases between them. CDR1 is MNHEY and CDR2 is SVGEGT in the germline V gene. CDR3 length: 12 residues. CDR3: CASSQTRDEQYF. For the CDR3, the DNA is TGTGCCAGCAGCCAGACCCGGGACGAGCAGTACTTC.

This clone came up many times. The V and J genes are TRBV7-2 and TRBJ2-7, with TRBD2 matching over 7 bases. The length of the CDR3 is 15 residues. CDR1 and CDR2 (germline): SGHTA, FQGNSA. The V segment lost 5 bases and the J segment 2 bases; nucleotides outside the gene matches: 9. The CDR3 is CASSTGGGGPYEQYF. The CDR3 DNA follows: TGTGCCAGCAGCACGGGTGGGGGAGGGCCCTACGAGCAGTACTTC.

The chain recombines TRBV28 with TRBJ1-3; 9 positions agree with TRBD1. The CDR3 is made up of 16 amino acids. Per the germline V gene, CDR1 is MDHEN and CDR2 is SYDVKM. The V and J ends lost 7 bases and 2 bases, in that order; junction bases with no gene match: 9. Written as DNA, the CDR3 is TGTGCCAGCACTTACAGGGGGCGCGGGGCTGGAAACACCATATATTTT. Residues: CASTYRGRGAGNTIYF. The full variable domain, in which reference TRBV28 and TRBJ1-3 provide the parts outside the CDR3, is DVKVTQSSRYLVKRTGEKVFLECVQDMDHENMFWYRQDPGLGLRLIYFSYDVKMKEKGDIPEGYSVSREKKERFSLILESASTNQTSMYLCASTYRGRGAGNTIYFGEGSWLTVV.

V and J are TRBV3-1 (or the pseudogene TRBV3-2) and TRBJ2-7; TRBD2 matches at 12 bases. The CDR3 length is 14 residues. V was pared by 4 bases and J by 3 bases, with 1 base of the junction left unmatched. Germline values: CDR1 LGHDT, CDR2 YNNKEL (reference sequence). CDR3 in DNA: TGTGCCAGCAGCCTGACTAGCGGGAGCTACGAGCAGTACTTC. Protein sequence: CASSLTSGSYEQYF.

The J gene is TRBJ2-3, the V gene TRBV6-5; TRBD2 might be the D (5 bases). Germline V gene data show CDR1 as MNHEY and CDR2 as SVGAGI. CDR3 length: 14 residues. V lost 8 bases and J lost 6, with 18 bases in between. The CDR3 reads CASRYRGPGDTQYF. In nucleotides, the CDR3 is TGTGCCAGCCGGTATCGAGGGCCGGGGGATACGCAGTATTTT.

The CDR3 coding sequence is TGTGCCAGCAGCTTTGACATGAGATCTGGAAACACCATATATTTT. Translated, it gives CASSFDMRSGNTIYF. The chain couples TRBV5-5 to TRBJ1-3; no reliable D call. The V and J ends lost 2 bases and 1 base respectively, with 10 bases between them. This CDR3 has 15 amino acids. Germline CDR1 reads SGHKS; CDR2 reads YYEKEE (reference sequence). The full variable domain, in which reference TRBV5-5 and TRBJ1-3 provide the parts outside the CDR3, is DAGVTQSPTHLIKTRGQQVTLRCSPISGHKSVSWYQQVLGQGPQFIFQYYEKEERGRGNFPDRFSARQFPNYSSELNVNALLLGDSALYLCASSFDMRSGNTIYFGEGSWLTVV.

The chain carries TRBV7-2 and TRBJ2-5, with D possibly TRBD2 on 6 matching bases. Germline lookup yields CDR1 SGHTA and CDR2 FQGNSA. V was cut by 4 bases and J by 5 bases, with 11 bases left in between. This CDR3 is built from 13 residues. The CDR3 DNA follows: TGTGCCAGCAGCTCCGGGACTTTGGAGACCCAGTACTTC. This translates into CASSSGTLETQYF.

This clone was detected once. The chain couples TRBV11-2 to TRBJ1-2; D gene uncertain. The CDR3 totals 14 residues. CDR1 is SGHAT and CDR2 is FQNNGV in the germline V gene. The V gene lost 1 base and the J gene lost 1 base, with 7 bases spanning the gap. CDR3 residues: CASSLAQSNYGYTF. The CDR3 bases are TGTGCCAGCAGCTTAGCACAGAGTAACTATGGCTACACCTTC.

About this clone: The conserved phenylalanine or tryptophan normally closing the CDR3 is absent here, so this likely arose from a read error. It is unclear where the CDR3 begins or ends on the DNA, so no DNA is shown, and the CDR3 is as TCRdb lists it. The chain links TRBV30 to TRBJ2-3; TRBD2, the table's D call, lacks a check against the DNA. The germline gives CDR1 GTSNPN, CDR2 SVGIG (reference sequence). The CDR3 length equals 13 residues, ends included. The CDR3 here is CAWSLHPSPLCSC.

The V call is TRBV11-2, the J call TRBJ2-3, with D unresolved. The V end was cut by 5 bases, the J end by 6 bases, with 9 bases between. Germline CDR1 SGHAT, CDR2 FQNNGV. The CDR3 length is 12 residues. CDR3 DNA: TGTGCCAGCAGCGTCACGGTGGATACGCAGTATTTT. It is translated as CASSVTVDTQYF. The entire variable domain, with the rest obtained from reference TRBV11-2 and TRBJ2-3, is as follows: EAGVAQSPRYKIIEKRQSVAFWCNPISGHATLYWYQQILGQGPKLLIQFQNNGVVDDSQLPKDRFSAERLKGVDSTLKIQPAKLEDSAVYLCASSVTVDTQYFGPGTRLTVL.

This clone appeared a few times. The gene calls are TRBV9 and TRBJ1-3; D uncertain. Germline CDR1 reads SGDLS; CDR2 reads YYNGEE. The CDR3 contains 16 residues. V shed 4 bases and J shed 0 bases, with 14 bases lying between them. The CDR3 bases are TGTGCCAGCAGCCCCGAACGGGGTAGCTCTGGAAACACCATATATTTT. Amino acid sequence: CASSPERGSSGNTIYF.

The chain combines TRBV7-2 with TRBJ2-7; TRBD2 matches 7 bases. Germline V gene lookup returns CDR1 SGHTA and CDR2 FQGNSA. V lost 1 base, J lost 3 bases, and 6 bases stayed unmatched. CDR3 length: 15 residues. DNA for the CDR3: TGTGCCAGCAGCTTAGATATCGGGGAGGGCTACGAGCAGTACTTC. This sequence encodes CASSLDIGEGYEQYF.